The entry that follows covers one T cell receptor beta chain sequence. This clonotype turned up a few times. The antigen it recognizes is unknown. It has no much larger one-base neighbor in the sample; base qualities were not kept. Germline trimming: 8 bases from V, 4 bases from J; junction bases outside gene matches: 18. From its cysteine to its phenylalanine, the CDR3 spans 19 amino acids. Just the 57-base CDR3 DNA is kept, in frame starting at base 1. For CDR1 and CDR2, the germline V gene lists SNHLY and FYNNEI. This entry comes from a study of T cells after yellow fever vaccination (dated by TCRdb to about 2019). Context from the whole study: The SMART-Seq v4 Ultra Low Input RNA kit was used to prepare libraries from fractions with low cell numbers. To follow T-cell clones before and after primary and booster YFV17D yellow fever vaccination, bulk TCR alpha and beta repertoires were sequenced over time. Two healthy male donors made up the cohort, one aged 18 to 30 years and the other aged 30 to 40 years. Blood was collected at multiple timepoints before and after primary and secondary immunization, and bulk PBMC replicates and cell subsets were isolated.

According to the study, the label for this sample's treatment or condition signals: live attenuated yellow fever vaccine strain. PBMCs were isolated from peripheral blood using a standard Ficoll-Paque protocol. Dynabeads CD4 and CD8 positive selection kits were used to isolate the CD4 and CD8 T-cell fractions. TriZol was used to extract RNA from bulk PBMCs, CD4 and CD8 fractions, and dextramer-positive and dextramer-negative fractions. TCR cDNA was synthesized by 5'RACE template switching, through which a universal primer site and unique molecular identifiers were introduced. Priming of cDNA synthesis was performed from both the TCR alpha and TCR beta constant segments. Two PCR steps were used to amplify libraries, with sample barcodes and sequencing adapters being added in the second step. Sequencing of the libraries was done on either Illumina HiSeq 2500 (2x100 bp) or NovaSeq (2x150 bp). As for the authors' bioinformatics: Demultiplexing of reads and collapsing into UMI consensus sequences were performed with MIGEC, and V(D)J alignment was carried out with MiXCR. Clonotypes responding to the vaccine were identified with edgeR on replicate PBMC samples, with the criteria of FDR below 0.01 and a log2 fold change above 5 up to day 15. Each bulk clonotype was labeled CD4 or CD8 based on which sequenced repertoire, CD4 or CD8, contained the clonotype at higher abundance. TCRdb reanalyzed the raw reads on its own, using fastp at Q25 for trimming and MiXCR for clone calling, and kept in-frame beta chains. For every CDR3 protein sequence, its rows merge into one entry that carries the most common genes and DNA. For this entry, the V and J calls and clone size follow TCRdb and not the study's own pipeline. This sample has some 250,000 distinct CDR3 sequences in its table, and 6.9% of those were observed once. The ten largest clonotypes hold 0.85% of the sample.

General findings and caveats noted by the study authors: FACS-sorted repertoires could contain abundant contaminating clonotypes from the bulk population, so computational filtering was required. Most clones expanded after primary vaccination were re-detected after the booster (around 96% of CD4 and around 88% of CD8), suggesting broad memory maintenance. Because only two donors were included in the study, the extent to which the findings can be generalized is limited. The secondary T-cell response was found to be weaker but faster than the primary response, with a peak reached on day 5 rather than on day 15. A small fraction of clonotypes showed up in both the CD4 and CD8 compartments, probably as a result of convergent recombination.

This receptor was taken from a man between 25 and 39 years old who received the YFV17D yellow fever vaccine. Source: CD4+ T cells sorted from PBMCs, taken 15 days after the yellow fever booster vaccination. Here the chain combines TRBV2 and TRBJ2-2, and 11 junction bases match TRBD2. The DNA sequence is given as TGTGCCAGCCACCCCCCCGGGACTAGCGGCCAACGATTCACCGGGGAGCTGTTTTTT. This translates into CASHPPGTSGQRFTGELFF.